These 5 T cell receptor beta chains share one sample of origin, sequenced in a study of post-analysis software for immune sequencing data. Whole-study findings and limits: About 5 TRBV segments (TRBV5-6, TRBV5-1 and TRBV20-1 among them) occurred more frequently in patients than in controls.

Unique molecular identifiers featured in each of the TCR beta cDNA libraries. One entry per CDR3 protein results from TCRdb running MiXCR on the PCR reads. The sample yields a few hundred thousand distinct CDR3 sequences, 36% seen once. The antigens for these receptors are not known. Sequenced sample: blood. The receptors come from a girl aged 10 to 17 with multiple sclerosis.

Note on this clonotype: A much larger clone differs from this one at a single base, so this may be a read error. The V call is TRBV7-9, the J call TRBJ2-1; maybe TRBD2 (5 bases). The germline gives CDR1 SEHNR, CDR2 FQNEAQ (reference sequence). The CDR3 covers 14 residues. The CDR3 is CANSLEGQFGEQFF. The CDR3 region has the DNA TGTGCCAACAGCTTAGAGGGCCAGTTCGGCGAGCAGTTCTTC.

The chain is built from TRBV7-2 and TRBJ2-5, with TRBD1 identical over 10 bases. With 1 base clipped from V and 4 bases from J, the junction kept 6 bases outside the gene matches. CDR3 length equals 16 residues. Looked up from germline, CDR1 is SGHTA and CDR2 is FQGNSA. CDR3 sequence reads: CASSLGFGTGVETQYF. The DNA for the CDR3 is TGTGCCAGCAGCTTAGGCTTCGGGACAGGGGTAGAGACCCAGTACTTC.

This clonotype was counted ten times or more. The chain uses TRBV12-3 or TRBV12-4 and TRBJ1-1, with D uncertain. This CDR3 has 14 amino acids. V lost 3 bases and J lost 6, with 14 bases in between. CDR3: CASSFGVNNAEAFF. The CDR3 DNA follows: TGTGCCAGCAGTTTTGGGGTGAATAATGCTGAAGCTTTCTTT.

Comment on this clonotype: A much larger clone is a single base away; this may be a read error. The chain employs TRBV3-1 and TRBJ2-7, with TRBD2 matching 8 bases. Germline V gives CDR1 LGHDT, CDR2 YNNKEL (reference sequence). The CDR3 is 14 amino acids. The CDR3 DNA is TGTGCCAGCAGCAACAGCGGGAGCCCCTACGGGCAGTACTTC. It encodes CASSNSGSPYGQYF.

The chain is built from TRBV29-1 and TRBJ1-5, with D possibly TRBD1 on 6 matching bases. The ends were cut back, 3 bases at V and 2 bases at J, with 8 bases in the middle. Germline V CDR1 and CDR2: SQVTM, ANQGSEA. There are 13 residues in the CDR3. DNA of the CDR3: TGCAGCGTTGACTCAGGGGGCAATCAGCCCCAGCATTTT. As protein: CSVDSGGNQPQHF.